The sequence of this T cell receptor beta chain was determined in a study of T-cell memory formation after mild COVID-19. Study information: Clustering of TCRs was largely donor specific.

In its sample, this clonotype was seen many times. Its specificity is not known. TCRdb recomputed calls from the 5' RACE reads with MiXCR, one row per CDR3 protein. The profile shows roughly 130,000 distinct CDR3 sequences, over 15% of them singletons. The germline V gene encodes CDR1 SGHRS and CDR2 YFSETQ. The CDR3 is 14 amino acids. V dropped 2 bases and J dropped 1 base, with 8 bases sitting between them. Study-level findings and limits: The main location of contracting CD4+ clones was CM and EM, and that of contracting CD8+ clones was EMRA.

The TCR was taken from a man aged 18 to 35 who had mild COVID-19 (a few samples of this study predate the infection). Cell type and time point are not known. The V gene is TRBV5-1, the J gene TRBJ2-3, with a weak D call TRBD1 (5 bases). The material sequenced was PBMCs or a T cell subset sorted from them (not recorded which). In DNA, the CDR3 is TGCGCCAGCAGCTTCAGGGTTGGCACAGATACGCAGTATTTT. Protein sequence: CASSFRVGTDTQYF.